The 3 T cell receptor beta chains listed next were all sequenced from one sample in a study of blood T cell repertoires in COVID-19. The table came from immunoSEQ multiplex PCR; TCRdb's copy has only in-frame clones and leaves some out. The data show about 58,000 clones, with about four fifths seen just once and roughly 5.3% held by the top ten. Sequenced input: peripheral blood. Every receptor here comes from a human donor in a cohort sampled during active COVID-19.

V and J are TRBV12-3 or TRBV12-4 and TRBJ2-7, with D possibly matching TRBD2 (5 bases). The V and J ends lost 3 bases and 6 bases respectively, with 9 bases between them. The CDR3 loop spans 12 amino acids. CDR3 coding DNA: TGTGCCAGCAGTTTCGGGGATCGCGAGCAGTACTTC. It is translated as CASSFGDREQYF.

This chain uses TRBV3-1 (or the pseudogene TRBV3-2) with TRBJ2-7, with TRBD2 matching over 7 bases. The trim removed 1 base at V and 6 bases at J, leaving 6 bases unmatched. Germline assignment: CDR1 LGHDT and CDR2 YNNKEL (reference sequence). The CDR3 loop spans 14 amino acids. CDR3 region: CASSQGPAGREQYF. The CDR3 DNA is TGTGCCAGCAGCCAAGGCCCAGCGGGGCGCGAGCAGTACTTC.

The DNA for the CDR3 is TGCAGCGTTGGGCGCGGGGTACAAGAGACCCAGTACTTC. Amino acids: CSVGRGVQETQYF. The V call is TRBV29-1, the J call TRBJ2-5; D is possibly TRBD2 (6 bases). V was clipped by 4 bases and J by 2 bases, with 11 bases between them. The CDR3 is 13 residues long. CDR1 and CDR2 (germline): SQVTM, ANQGSEA.